This section outlines one T cell receptor (beta chain) sequence together with its context. No antigen is known for it. This sample is part of a study of persistence of HIV-infected CD4 T cells. The CDR3 has 15 residues. V trimming: 5 bases; J trimming: 1 base; junction bases outside the gene matches: 4. The germline CDR1 and CDR2 sequences are MNHEY and SVGAGI. The study's findings and limits: Antigen-responding cells were enriched for degenerate expanded CDR3beta sequences. TCR oligoclonality correlated with proviral oligoclonality in the same sorted populations.

The immunoSEQ assay was version 4, run in survey mode. Sequenced by immunoSEQ multiplex PCR; TCRdb stores in-frame clones only, minus some. The sample contains about 45,000 clones, 80% to 90% of which appear only once. Anti-CD3/anti-CD28 beads served as a nonspecific positive control stimulus. Responding CD4+ T cells were sorted by upregulation of both CD40 ligand and CD69. The sequencing here drew on CD4+ T cells sorted from PBMCs after roughly 17-hour stimulation, taken from a patient who received antiretroviral therapy. The source of this sequence is an adult woman with HIV who was CMV-seropositive. The chain carries TRBV6-5 and TRBJ2-2, with 7 nucleotides matching TRBD1. This CDR3 reads CASSRRTGNTGELFF. CDR3 bases: TGTGCCAGCAGTCGACGGACAGGGAACACCGGGGAGCTGTTTTTT.